This T cell receptor (beta chain) was identified in a study of T cells in Graves' hyperthyroidism and ophthalmopathy (dated by TCRdb to between 2018 and 2020). In terms of the full investigation: Peripheral blood was collected at initial diagnosis, before any treatment. To identify TCR V-J signatures that set the groups apart, the researchers used a discovery cohort of more than 95 patients, made up of 43 with Graves' ophthalmopathy and 57 with stable Graves' hyperthyroidism. Whether ophthalmopathy could be predicted prospectively was tested in an independent validation cohort made up of under 20 hyperthyroidism patients plus 17 patients who later progressed to ophthalmopathy. The approximately 90 discovery patients were randomly split 7:3 into training and test sets. In six Graves' hyperthyroidism patients, the study also compared T-cell repertoires from thyroid tissue with T-cell repertoires from blood. After blood sampling, hyperthyroidism patients were treated with methimazole at a starting dose of 30 mg daily, and ophthalmopathy patients were treated with high-dose intravenous methylprednisolone. The paper reports TCR Vbeta CDR3 sequencing of some 140 peripheral blood samples: around 41 ophthalmopathy, around 80 hyperthyroidism and around 17 progressor patients. Results and caveats for the whole study, not just this receptor: Most expanded thyroid clonotypes (frequency above 0.001) were also detected in blood, a finding suggesting that blood repertoires may reflect thyroid immune responses. In validation, the model predicted progression to ophthalmopathy a median of around six months before onset, with approximately 68% sensitivity and just under 75% specificity. A model built on a 13 V-J signature distinguished ophthalmopathy from stable hyperthyroidism, reaching 85% to 90% sensitivity and approximately 81% specificity in cross-validation and 80%/75% in testing. No statistical method was used to fix the sample size in advance, and group allocation was not hidden from the investigators.

This clonotype has just a few counts. Its antigen target is currently unknown. No per-base quality is available; no much larger clone lies one base away. Amplification of TCR beta CDR3 regions was carried out from RNA transcripts. A first-round RT-PCR of the TCR CDR3 used the HTBI primer set with the Qiagen OneStep RT-PCR kit. The libraries were constructed in a second round of multiplex PCR and then size-selected and purified. Libraries were sequenced paired-end with 100 bp reads on an Illumina HiSeq2000. Processing in the source paper ran as follows. SOAPnuke was used to process the raw data, throwing out any read that contained adapters or uncalled bases, had a mean Phred below 15, or lacked an exact constant-primer or identifier match. High-quality paired reads were merged with COPE v1.2.5, and unique nucleotide sequences were defined as clonotypes. Clonotypes were aligned to IMGT TRBV, TRBD and TRBJ reference segments using MiTCR v1.1. The analysis was restricted to V-J combinations with a frequency above 0.0001, which together covered over 99% of the repertoires. The TCS score was defined as F50 (clonal expansion) divided by E x V (chaos), with BLOSUM62-based TCRdist calculated between CDR3 peptides within each V-J. Welch's t-statistics and random forest reduced 450 to 600 V-J features to 13, which were used in a naive Bayes classifier (R e1071). TCRdb passed the public sequencing reads through fastp at Q25 and MiXCR, retaining productive beta sequences. Records with the same CDR3 protein are collapsed into one entry carrying the most frequent genes and DNA. The V and J calls shown here were made by TCRdb, not taken from the authors' results. This sample gives around 530,000 distinct CDR3 sequences in total; 15% to 20% of them show up just once. The top ten hold around 17% of the sample.

Ophthalmopathy patients had moderately to severely active disease, Clinical Activity Score of at least 3, NOSPECS grade of at least 4, and duration under 3 months. The study excluded patients with uncontrolled infections, other autoimmune diseases, pregnancy or lactation. Diagnoses were established on the basis of clinical symptoms, serum thyroxine and TRAb, thyroid ultrasound, and orbital computed tomography. PBMCs were separated from roughly 10 ml of fresh peripheral blood using Ficoll-Paque density gradient centrifugation. Total RNA was extracted using Trizol reagent, and RNA quality was assessed on an Agilent 2100 Bioanalyzer. The germline V gene encodes CDR1 MNHEY and CDR2 SVGEGT. V drops 6 bases and J drops 4 bases, leaving 16 bases in between. From the cysteine through the phenylalanine, the CDR3 covers 14 amino acids. The read is trimmed to its CDR3 DNA, 42 bases read in frame from base 1.

This sequence uses TRBV6-2 or TRBV6-3 and TRBJ2-7, with TRBD1 as a weak D call on 6 bases. This clonotype was sampled from a young woman with Graves' ophthalmopathy. The sequenced sample consisted of blood. The CDR3 protein: CASSGLEGTYEQYF. The bases are TGTGCCAGCAGCGGACTCGAAGGGACATACGAGCAGTACTTC.